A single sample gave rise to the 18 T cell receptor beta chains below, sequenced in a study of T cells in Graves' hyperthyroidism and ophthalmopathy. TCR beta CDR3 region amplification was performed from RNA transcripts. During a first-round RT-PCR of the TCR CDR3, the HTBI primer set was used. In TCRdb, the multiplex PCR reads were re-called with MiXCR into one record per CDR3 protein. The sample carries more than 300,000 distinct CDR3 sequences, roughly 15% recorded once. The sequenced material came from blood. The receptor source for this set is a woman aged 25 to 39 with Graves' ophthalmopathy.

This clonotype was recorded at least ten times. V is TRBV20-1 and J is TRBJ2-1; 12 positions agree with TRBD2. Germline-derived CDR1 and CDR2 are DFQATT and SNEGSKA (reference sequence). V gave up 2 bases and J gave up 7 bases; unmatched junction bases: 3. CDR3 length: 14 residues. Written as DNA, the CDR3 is TGCAGTGCTAGAACTAGCGGGGGGTCAAATGAGCAGTTCTTC. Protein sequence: CSARTSGGSNEQFF.

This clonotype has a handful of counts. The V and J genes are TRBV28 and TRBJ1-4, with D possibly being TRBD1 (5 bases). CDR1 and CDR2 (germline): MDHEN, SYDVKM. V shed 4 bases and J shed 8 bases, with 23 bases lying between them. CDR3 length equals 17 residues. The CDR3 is CASSSILLQETKEKLFF. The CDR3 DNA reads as TGTGCCAGCAGTTCGATCCTACTACAGGAGACCAAAGAAAAACTGTTTTTT.

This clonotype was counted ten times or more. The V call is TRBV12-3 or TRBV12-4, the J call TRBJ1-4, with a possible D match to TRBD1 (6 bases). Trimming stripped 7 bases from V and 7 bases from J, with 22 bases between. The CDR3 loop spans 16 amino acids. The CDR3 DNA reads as TGTGCCAGCACTTTCTTAATCGGGACAAGCGCTGAAAAACTGTTTTTT. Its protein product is CASTFLIGTSAEKLFF.

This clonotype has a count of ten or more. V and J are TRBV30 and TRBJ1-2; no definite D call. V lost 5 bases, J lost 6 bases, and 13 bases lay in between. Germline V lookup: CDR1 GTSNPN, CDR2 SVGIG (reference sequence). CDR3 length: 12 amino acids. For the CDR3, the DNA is TGTGCCTGGGGGCGGCAGTCCAATGGCTACACCTTC. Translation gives CAWGRQSNGYTF.

As DNA, the CDR3 is TGTGCCAGCAGTTTACACAGGGCCGAGCAGTACTTC. Its translation: CASSLHRAEQYF. The chain uses TRBV12-3 or TRBV12-4 and TRBJ2-7, with D perhaps TRBD1 (6 bases). V was shortened by 2 bases and J by 6 bases, with 8 bases between the two germline ends. The CDR3 has 12 residues.

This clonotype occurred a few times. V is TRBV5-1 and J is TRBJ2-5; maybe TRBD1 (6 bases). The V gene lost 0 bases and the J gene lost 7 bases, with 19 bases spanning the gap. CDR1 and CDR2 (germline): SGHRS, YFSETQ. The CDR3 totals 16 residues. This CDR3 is CASSLDRDLIQRTQYF. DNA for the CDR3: TGCGCCAGCAGCTTGGACAGGGACCTAATTCAAAGGACCCAGTACTTC. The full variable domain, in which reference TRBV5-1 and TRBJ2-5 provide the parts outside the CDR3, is KAGVTQTPRYLIKTRGQQVTLSCSPISGHRSVSWYQQTPGQGLQFLFEYFSETQRNKGNFPGRFSGRQFSNSRSEMNVSTLELGDSALYLCASSLDRDLIQRTQYFGPGTRLLVL.

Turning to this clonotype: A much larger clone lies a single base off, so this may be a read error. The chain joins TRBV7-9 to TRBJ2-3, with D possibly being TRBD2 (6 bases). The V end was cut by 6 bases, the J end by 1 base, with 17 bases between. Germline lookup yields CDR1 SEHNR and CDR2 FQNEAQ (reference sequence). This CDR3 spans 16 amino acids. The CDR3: CASSYSISGGTDTQYF. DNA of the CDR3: TGTGCCAGCAGTTACTCAATTAGCGGTGGCACAGATACGCAGTATTTT.

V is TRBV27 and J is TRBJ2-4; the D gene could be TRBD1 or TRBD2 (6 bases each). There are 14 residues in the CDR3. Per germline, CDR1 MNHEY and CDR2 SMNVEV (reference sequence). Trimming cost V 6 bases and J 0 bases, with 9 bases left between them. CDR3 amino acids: CASREGGAKNIQYF. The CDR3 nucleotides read TGTGCCAGCAGGGAGGGGGGAGCCAAAAACATTCAGTACTTC.

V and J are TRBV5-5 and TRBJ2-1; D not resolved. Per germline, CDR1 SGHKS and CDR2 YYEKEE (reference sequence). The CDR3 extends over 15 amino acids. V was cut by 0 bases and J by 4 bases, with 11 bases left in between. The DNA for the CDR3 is TGTGCCAGCAGCTTGGTAAGGGTATCATACAATGAGCAGTTCTTC. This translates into CASSLVRVSYNEQFF.

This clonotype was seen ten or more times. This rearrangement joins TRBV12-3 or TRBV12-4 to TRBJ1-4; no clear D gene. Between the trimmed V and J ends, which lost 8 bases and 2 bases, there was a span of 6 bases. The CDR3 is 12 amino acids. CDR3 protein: CASGTTNEKLFF. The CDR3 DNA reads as TGTGCCAGCGGTACGACTAATGAAAAACTGTTTTTT.

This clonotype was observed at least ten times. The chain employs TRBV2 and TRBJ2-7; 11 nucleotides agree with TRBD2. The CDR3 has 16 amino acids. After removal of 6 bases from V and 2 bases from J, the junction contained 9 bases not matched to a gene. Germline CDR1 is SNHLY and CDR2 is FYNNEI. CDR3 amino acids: CASRDSTSGGPYEQYF. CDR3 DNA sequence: TGTGCCAGCAGGGATTCTACTAGCGGGGGCCCCTACGAGCAGTACTTC. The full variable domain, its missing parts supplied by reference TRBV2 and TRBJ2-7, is EPEVTQTPSHQVTQMGQEVILRCVPISNHLYFYWYRQILGQKVEFLVSFYNNEISEKSEIFDDQFSVERPDGSNFTLKIRSTKLEDSAMYFCASRDSTSGGPYEQYFGPGTRLTVT.

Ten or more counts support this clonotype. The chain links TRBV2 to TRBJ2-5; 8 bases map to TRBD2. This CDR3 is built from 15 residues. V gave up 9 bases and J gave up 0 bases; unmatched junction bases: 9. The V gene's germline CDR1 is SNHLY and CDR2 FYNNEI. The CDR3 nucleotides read TGTGCCAGGAAGAGGAATAGCGGGGACCAAGAGACCCAGTACTTC. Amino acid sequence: CARKRNSGDQETQYF.

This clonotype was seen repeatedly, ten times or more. In DNA form, the CDR3 reads TGTGCCAGCAGTCCGCCAGGGGACAATGAGCAGTTCTTC. Its translation: CASSPPGDNEQFF. The chain employs TRBV25-1 and TRBJ2-1, with D possibly matching TRBD1 (6 bases). This CDR3 spans 13 amino acids. Trimming left V 5 bases short and J 5 bases short, with 10 bases between. Per germline, CDR1 MGHDK and CDR2 SYGVNS. Using reference TRBV25-1 and TRBJ2-1 for the parts outside the CDR3, the full variable domain is EADIYQTPRYLVIGTGKKITLECSQTMGHDKMYWYQQDPGMELHLIHYSYGVNSTEKGDLSSESTVSRIRTEHFPLTLESARPSHTSQYLCASSPPGDNEQFFGPGTRLTVL.

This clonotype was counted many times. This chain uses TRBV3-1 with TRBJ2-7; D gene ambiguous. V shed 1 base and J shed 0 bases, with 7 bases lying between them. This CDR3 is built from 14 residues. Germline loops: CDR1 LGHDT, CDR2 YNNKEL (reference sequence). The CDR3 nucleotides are TGTGCCAGCAGCCAAGTCGCTAGCTCCTACGAGCAGTACTTC. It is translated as CASSQVASSYEQYF.

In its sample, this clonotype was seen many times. The CDR3 loop reads CASSLSRLDEQYF. The CDR3 nucleotides are TGTGCCAGCAGCTTATCCAGGTTAGACGAGCAGTACTTC. The chain is built from TRBV7-3 and TRBJ2-7; D unclear. Germline V gives CDR1 SGHTA, CDR2 FQGTGA. This CDR3 is 13 amino acids long. V was shortened by 2 bases and J by 5 bases, with 10 bases between the two germline ends.

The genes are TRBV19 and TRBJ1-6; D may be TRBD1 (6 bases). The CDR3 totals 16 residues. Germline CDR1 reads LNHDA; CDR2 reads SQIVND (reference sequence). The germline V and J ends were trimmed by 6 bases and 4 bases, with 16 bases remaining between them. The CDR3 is CASSGLGQHYNSPLHF. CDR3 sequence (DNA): TGTGCCAGTAGCGGACTAGGACAGCATTATAATTCACCCCTCCACTTT.

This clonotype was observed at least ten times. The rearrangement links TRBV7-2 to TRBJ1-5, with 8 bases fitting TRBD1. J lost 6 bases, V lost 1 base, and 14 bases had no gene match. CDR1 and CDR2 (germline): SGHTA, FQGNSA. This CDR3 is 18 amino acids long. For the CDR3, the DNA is TGTGCCAGCAGCTTAGTGAGCGGGCTGGGGGGGACAGGTCAGCCCCAGCATTTT. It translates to CASSLVSGLGGTGQPQHF.

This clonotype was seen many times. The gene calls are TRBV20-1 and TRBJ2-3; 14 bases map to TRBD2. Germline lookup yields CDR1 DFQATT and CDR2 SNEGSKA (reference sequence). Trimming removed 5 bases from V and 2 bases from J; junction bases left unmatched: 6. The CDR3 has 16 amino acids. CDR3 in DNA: TGCAGTGCTGACGGACTAGCGGGGGGTAACACAGATACGCAGTATTTT. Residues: CSADGLAGGNTDTQYF.